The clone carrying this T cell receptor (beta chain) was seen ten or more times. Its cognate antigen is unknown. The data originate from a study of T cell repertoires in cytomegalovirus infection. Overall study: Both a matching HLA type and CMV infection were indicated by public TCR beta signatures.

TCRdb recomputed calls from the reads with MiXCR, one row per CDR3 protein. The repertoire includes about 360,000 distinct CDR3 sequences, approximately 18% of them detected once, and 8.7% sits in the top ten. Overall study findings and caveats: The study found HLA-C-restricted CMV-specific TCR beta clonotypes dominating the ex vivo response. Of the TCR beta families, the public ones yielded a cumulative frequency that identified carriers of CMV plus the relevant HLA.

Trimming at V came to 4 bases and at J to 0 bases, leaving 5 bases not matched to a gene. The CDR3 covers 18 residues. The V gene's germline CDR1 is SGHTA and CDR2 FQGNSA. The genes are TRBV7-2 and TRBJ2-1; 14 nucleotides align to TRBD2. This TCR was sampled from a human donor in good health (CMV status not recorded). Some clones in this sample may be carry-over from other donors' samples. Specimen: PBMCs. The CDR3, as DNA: TGTGCCAGCAGCTGGACTAGCGGGGGGACGTTCTCCTACAATGAGCAGTTCTTC. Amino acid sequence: CASSWTSGGTFSYNEQFF. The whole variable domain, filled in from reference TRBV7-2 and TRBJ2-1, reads GAGVSQSPSNKVTEKGKDVELRCDPISGHTALYWYRQSLGQGLEFLIYFQGNSAPDKSGLPSDRFSAERTGGSVSTLTIQRTQQEDSAVYLCASSWTSGGTFSYNEQFFGPGTRLTVL.